The 31 T cell receptor beta chains given below trace back to one sample, sequenced in a study of vaccination and CD4 T cells after COVID-19. Sequencing of the DNA from cultured CD4+ T cells was carried out with the Oncomine TCR Beta short-read assay. Each CDR3 protein is one row after TCRdb ran MiXCR on the PCR reads. The table has a few thousand distinct CDR3 sequences, over 65% seen once; the top ten hold approximately 17%. Treatment reported: approximately 9-day PBMC culture with coronavirus spike peptide pools or control peptides (ViraFEST assay). What these receptors recognize is not known. Sequencing used CD4+ T cells from blood, cultured in vitro. These receptors were taken from a human donor who had recovered from COVID-19.

V gene TRBV9 combines with J gene TRBJ1-2; D not resolved. Per germline, CDR1 SGDLS and CDR2 YYNGEE. The V end was cut by 0 bases, the J end by 7 bases, with 10 bases between. The CDR3 contains 13 residues. CDR3 sequence (DNA): TGTGCCAGCAGCGTAGCGTACGAGGGTGGCTACACCTTC. Translated, it gives CASSVAYEGGYTF.

CDR3 coding DNA: TGTGCCAGCAGCCGACAGATGAACACTGAAGCTTTCTTT. This gives the protein CASSRQMNTEAFF. The V gene is TRBV7-2, the J gene TRBJ1-1, with a possible D match to TRBD1 (5 bases). The V gene lost 5 bases and the J gene lost 0 bases, with 7 bases spanning the gap. CDR3 length: 13 amino acids. The germline V gene encodes CDR1 SGHTA and CDR2 FQGNSA.

J is TRBJ1-2 and V is TRBV2; D unresolved. The CDR3 runs 14 residues. Trimming removed 3 bases from V and 1 base from J, with 9 bases in between. Germline assignment: CDR1 SNHLY and CDR2 FYNNEI. This chain's CDR3 is CASSDSRYNYGYTF. CDR3 sequence (DNA): TGTGCCAGCAGTGACAGCCGTTATAACTATGGCTACACCTTC.

The chain joins TRBV19 to TRBJ1-1; TRBD1 matches 9 bases. Losses at the gene ends were 7 bases for V and 5 bases for J; bases not matched to a gene: 8. The germline CDR1 and CDR2 sequences are LNHDA and SQIVND (reference sequence). This CDR3 is built from 14 residues. The CDR3 DNA follows: TGTGCCAGTACCCGACAGGGGGTAGGGACTGAAGCTTTCTTT. Its protein is CASTRQGVGTEAFF.

V usage is TRBV19 and J usage is TRBJ1-6; 9 bases align to TRBD1. Trimming at V came to 8 bases and at J to 7 bases, leaving 3 bases not matched to a gene. This CDR3 spans 13 amino acids. Germline lookup yields CDR1 LNHDA and CDR2 SQIVND (reference sequence). The CDR3 DNA reads TGTGCCAGTGGGGACAGGGTGAATTCACCCCTCCACTTT. The encoded protein is CASGDRVNSPLHF.

The CDR3 loop reads CSASVGTLAGELFF. The CDR3 nucleotides read TGCAGTGCTTCCGTAGGGACTCTAGCCGGGGAGCTGTTTTTT. The chain uses TRBV20-1 and TRBJ2-2; D might be TRBD2 (6 bases). CDR1 is DFQATT and CDR2 is SNEGSKA in the germline V gene (reference sequence). This CDR3 is 14 amino acids long. V dropped 5 bases and J dropped 6 bases, with 16 bases sitting between them.

The sample holds a few counts of this clonotype. The J gene is TRBJ2-1, the V gene TRBV7-9; TRBD2 agrees at 8 bases. Germline values: CDR1 SEHNR, CDR2 FQNEAQ (reference sequence). V trimming: 1 base; J trimming: 1 base; junction bases outside the gene matches: 0. The CDR3 runs 15 residues. The CDR3 sequence is CASSLERGSYNEQFF. The CDR3 DNA sequence: TGTGCCAGCAGCTTAGAGCGGGGGTCCTACAATGAGCAGTTCTTC.

J is TRBJ2-3 and V is TRBV10-3; perhaps TRBD1 as D (5 bases). The CDR3 runs to 12 residues. With 7 bases removed from V and 5 bases from J, the gap between germline ends came to 10 bases. Per germline, CDR1 ENHRY and CDR2 SYGVKD. CDR3 sequence (DNA): TGTGCCATCAAGGGGTTTGAAGATACGCAGTATTTT. Encoded protein: CAIKGFEDTQYF.

Turning to this clonotype: It may be a read error: a sequence one base away is much more abundant. The chain combines TRBV7-9 with TRBJ1-1; TRBD1 might be the D (5 bases). Between the trimmed V and J ends, which lost 9 bases and 1 base, there was a span of 9 bases. CDR1 and CDR2 (germline): SEHNR, FQNEAQ (reference sequence). The CDR3 sequence is 12 residues long. CDR3 bases: TGTGCCAGGTCGCAGGGGAACACTGAAGCTTTCTTT. It encodes CARSQGNTEAFF.

The rearrangement uses TRBV27 and TRBJ1-1; D is ambiguous. The CDR3 runs to 15 residues. Trimming shortened V by 2 bases and J by 3 bases, and 13 bases separated the two germline ends. Germline V gene lookup returns CDR1 MNHEY and CDR2 SMNVEV (reference sequence). The CDR3 reads CASSLEDYVDTEAFF. DNA of the CDR3: TGTGCCAGCAGTTTAGAGGACTATGTGGACACTGAAGCTTTCTTT.

The chain is built from TRBV6-1 and TRBJ2-3, with TRBD2 matching 8 bases. CDR3 length: 14 residues. Germline V lookup: CDR1 MNHNS, CDR2 SASEGT. Trimming removed 8 bases from V and 2 bases from J; junction bases left unmatched: 6. Here the CDR3 reads CASAPGGTTDTQYF. In DNA form, the CDR3 reads TGTGCCAGCGCTCCGGGGGGGACCACAGATACGCAGTATTTT.

V and J are TRBV20-1 and TRBJ1-6; possible D gene TRBD1, 5 bases. Germline CDR1 DFQATT, CDR2 SNEGSKA (reference sequence). This CDR3 has 13 amino acids. V was cut by 7 bases and J by 6 bases, with 13 bases left in between. The CDR3 region has the DNA TGCAGTGGGGTTGCGACAGTTAATTCACCCCTCCACTTT. Amino acid sequence: CSGVATVNSPLHF.

The genes are TRBV11-2 and TRBJ1-2, with TRBD1 matching over 7 bases. Germline lookup yields CDR1 SGHAT and CDR2 FQNNGV. The CDR3 totals 16 residues. Trimming cost V 5 bases and J 0 bases; bases outside gene matches: 9. The CDR3, as DNA: TGTGCCAGCAGCCCCCGGACAGGTGGCACTAACTATGGCTACACCTTC. It yields the protein CASSPRTGGTNYGYTF.

V usage is TRBV7-2 and J usage is TRBJ1-2, with D hard to call. V was trimmed by 8 bases and J by 9 bases, leaving 22 bases between them. The germline V gene encodes CDR1 SGHTA and CDR2 FQGNSA. The CDR3 is 14 amino acids. CDR3 amino acids: CASSINLGPLSYTF. CDR3 nucleotides: TGTGCCAGCTCCATCAACCTGGGTCCGCTTAGCTACACCTTC.

The V gene is TRBV19, the J gene TRBJ1-2; 7 positions match TRBD1. Germline-derived CDR1 and CDR2 are LNHDA and SQIVND (reference sequence). CDR3 length: 16 residues. V trimming: 3 bases; J trimming: 0 bases; junction bases outside the gene matches: 7. CDR3 region: CASSMNRRGANYGYTF. CDR3 in DNA: TGTGCCAGTAGTATGAACCGCAGGGGGGCTAACTATGGCTACACCTTC.

This chain joins TRBV6-2 or TRBV6-3 and TRBJ1-2; D not resolved. The V end was cut by 3 bases, the J end by 3 bases, with 8 bases between. CDR3 length: 13 residues. Germline CDR1 is MNHEY and CDR2 is SVGEGT. The CDR3 sequence is CASSYTPDYGYTF. In DNA form, the CDR3 reads TGTGCCAGCAGTTATACACCGGACTATGGCTACACCTTC.

The V and J genes are TRBV12-3 or TRBV12-4 and TRBJ1-2; 7 bases fit TRBD1. The CDR3 length is 15 residues. The trim removed 3 bases at V and 4 bases at J, leaving 8 bases unmatched. The CDR3 DNA reads as TGTGCCAGCAGTTTCAGAGGGGGCGGCGGCTATGGCTACACCTTC. It yields the protein CASSFRGGGGYGYTF.

This clonotype was found once. This chain connects TRBV7-8 to TRBJ1-5; tentatively, D is TRBD1 (6 bases). The CDR3 is 16 residues long. Trimming removed 3 bases from V and 0 bases from J, with 12 bases in between. Germline assignment: CDR1 SGHVS and CDR2 FQNEAQ. The DNA of the CDR3 is TGTGCCAGCAGCTTTCAGACAGGTCGTAGCAATCAGCCCCAGCATTTT. This sequence encodes CASSFQTGRSNQPQHF.

The chain links TRBV7-2 to TRBJ1-2, with D unresolved. The V and J ends lost 1 base and 6 bases respectively, with 15 bases between them. The CDR3 runs 15 residues. Germline-derived CDR1 and CDR2 are SGHTA and FQGNSA. CDR3 region: CASSLESTRRDGYTF. In DNA, the CDR3 is TGTGCCAGCAGCTTAGAGTCCACCCGTAGGGATGGCTACACCTTC.

This sequence joins TRBV6-5 and TRBJ2-7; D not resolved. The length of the CDR3 is 13 residues. The germline V and J ends were trimmed by 4 bases and 3 bases, with 10 bases remaining between them. CDR1 and CDR2 (germline): MNHEY, SVGAGI. The CDR3 loop is CASSFRADYEQYF. The CDR3, as DNA: TGTGCCAGCAGTTTCCGGGCCGACTACGAGCAGTACTTC.

Points on this clonotype: Relative to the germline gene, one junction end is altered; a read error may explain this. Here the CDR3 reads CASSPGTNNSPLHF. Here the CDR3 DNA reads TGTGCCAGCAGCCCCGGGACAAATAATTCACCACTCCACTTT. The genes are TRBV7-9 and TRBJ1-6, with D possibly being TRBD1 (6 bases). This CDR3 is built from 14 residues. Germline V gene data show CDR1 as SEHNR and CDR2 as FQNEAQ (reference sequence). Full variable domain (rest looked up from reference TRBV7-9 and TRBJ1-6): DTGVSQNPRHKITKRGQNVTFRCDPISEHNRLYWYRQTLGQGPEFLTYFQNEAQLEKSRLLSDRFSAERPKGSFSTLEIQRTEQGDSAMYLCASSPGTNNSPLHFGNGTRLTVT.

This clonotype is large in the sample. The V and J genes are TRBV7-2 and TRBJ2-1; 11 bases are shared with TRBD2. V gave up 6 bases and J gave up 7 bases; unmatched junction bases: 8. The CDR3 has 15 amino acids. Germline V gene lookup returns CDR1 SGHTA and CDR2 FQGNSA. The CDR3 region has the DNA TGTGCCAGCAGTGTTAGCGGGGGGGTCGGGAATGAGCAGTTCTTC. Translated, it gives CASSVSGGVGNEQFF.

The gene calls are TRBV6-2 or TRBV6-3 and TRBJ2-5; TRBD2 matches 12 bases. Germline CDR1 reads MNHEY; CDR2 reads SVGEGT. The CDR3 consists of 16 residues. V shed 6 bases and J 1 base; nucleotides not matched to a gene: 6. The CDR3 nucleotides are TGTGCCAGCAGCTCTTGGACTAGCGGGGCCCAAGAGACCCAGTACTTC. Its translation: CASSSWTSGAQETQYF.

Relative to its sample, this clonotype is medium-sized (0.01 to 0.1%). The CDR3 loop reads CASRRYGQGASPLHF. The CDR3 nucleotides read TGTGCCAGCAGACGCTACGGACAGGGCGCTTCACCCCTCCACTTT. The chain recombines TRBV6-1 with TRBJ1-6; 8 bases match TRBD1. After removal of 6 bases from V and 9 bases from J, the junction contained 10 bases not matched to a gene. Germline values: CDR1 MNHNS, CDR2 SASEGT. This CDR3 is 15 amino acids long.

The V call is TRBV12-5, the J call TRBJ1-1, with D maybe TRBD1 (5 bases). CDR1 and CDR2 from the germline V gene are LGHNT and FRNRAP. V dropped 10 bases and J dropped 0 bases, with 12 bases sitting between them. This CDR3 has 13 amino acids. The CDR3 DNA sequence: TGTGCTAAAGCGACAGCCATGAACACTGAAGCTTTCTTT. It yields the protein CAKATAMNTEAFF.

The chain joins TRBV7-2 to TRBJ1-2; no reliable D call. CDR3 length: 15 amino acids. The germline V gene has CDR1 SGHTA and CDR2 FQGNSA. V was pared by 3 bases and J by 2 bases, with 13 bases between. This CDR3 reads CASSFRVSGNYGYTF. The CDR3 bases are TGTGCCAGCAGCTTTCGGGTATCGGGAAACTATGGCTACACCTTC. Complete variable domain (other parts from reference TRBV7-2 and TRBJ1-2): GAGVSQSPSNKVTEKGKDVELRCDPISGHTALYWYRQSLGQGLEFLIYFQGNSAPDKSGLPSDRFSAERTGGSVSTLTIQRTQQEDSAVYLCASSFRVSGNYGYTFGSGTRLTVV.

The V and J genes are TRBV20-1 and TRBJ2-3, with 9 positions matching TRBD1. This CDR3 contains 14 residues. The germline CDR1 and CDR2 sequences are DFQATT and SNEGSKA (reference sequence). The V segment lost 6 bases and the J segment 4 bases; nucleotides outside the gene matches: 8. Written as DNA, the CDR3 is TGCAGTGCGCCGGGGACAGGGAACGCAGATACGCAGTATTTT. This gives the protein CSAPGTGNADTQYF.

Judged by abundance, this clonotype is large. This sequence joins TRBV10-1 and TRBJ2-2, with TRBD2 identical over 9 bases. CDR1 is WNHNN, CDR2 SYGVQD, per germline (reference sequence). This CDR3 region has 17 residues. V was clipped by 11 bases and J by 6 bases; unmatched bases: 19. As DNA, the CDR3 is TGCGCCCCATCCTGGATAGCGGGGGCGTCCGAAGCCGGGGAGCTGTTTTTT. This sequence encodes CAPSWIAGASEAGELFF.

The chain's CDR3 is CAWSVQGDQPQHF. DNA of the CDR3: TGTGCCTGGAGCGTACAGGGTGATCAGCCCCAGCATTTT. This chain links TRBV30 with TRBJ1-5; weak D call: TRBD1 (6 bases). This CDR3 contains 13 residues. Looked up from germline, CDR1 is GTSNPN and CDR2 is SVGIG (reference sequence). Trimming removed 3 bases from V and 5 bases from J, with 11 bases in between.

The chain is built from TRBV6-1 and TRBJ1-2; 8 nucleotides line up with TRBD1. Trimming took 6 bases from V and 5 from J; bases not matched to a gene: 11. Germline assignment: CDR1 MNHNS and CDR2 SASEGT. The CDR3 totals 15 residues. The DNA of the CDR3 is TGTGCCAGCAGCCGATCCAGGGGGCTGAGTTATGGCTACACCTTC. Protein: CASSRSRGLSYGYTF.

By its share, this clonotype is large. This rearrangement joins TRBV10-1 to TRBJ1-2; TRBD1 matches 8 bases. CDR1 and CDR2 (germline): WNHNN, SYGVQD (reference sequence). With V trimmed by 0 bases and J by 2 bases, 2 bases remained unmatched. CDR3 size: 15 residues. The CDR3, as DNA: TGCGCCAGCAGTGAGTCGGCAGGGGGCAACTATGGCTACACCTTC. It specifies CASSESAGGNYGYTF.